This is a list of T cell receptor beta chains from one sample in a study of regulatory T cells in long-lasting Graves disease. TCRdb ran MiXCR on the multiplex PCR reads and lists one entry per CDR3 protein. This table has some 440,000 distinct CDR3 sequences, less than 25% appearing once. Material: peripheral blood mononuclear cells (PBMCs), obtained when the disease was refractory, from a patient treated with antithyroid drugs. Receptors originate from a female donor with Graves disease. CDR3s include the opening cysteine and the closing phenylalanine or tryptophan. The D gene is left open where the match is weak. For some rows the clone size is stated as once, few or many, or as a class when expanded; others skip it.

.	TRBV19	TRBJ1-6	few	CATQDAYNSPLHF	TGTGCCACCCAAGACGCCTATAATTCACCCCTCCACTTT
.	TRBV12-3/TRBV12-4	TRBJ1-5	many	CASSSPGGGSNQPQHF	TGTGCCAGCAGTTCACCGGGGGGAGGGAGCAATCAGCCCCAGCATTTT
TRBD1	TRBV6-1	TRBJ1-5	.	CASSPGQGFRPNQPQHF	TGTGCCAGCAGTCCCGGACAGGGCTTTAGACCTAATCAGCCCCAGCATTTT
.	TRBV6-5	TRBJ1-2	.	CASSYLSGGGARGYTF	TGTGCCAGCAGTTATCTCTCGGGTGGGGGGGCACGGGGCTACACCTTC
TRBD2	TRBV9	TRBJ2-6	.	CASSPRLAGGSGANVLTF	TGTGCCAGCAGCCCCCGACTAGCGGGGGGCTCTGGGGCCAACGTCCTGACTTTC
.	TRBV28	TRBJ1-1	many	CASSLSRNTEAFF	TGTGCCAGCAGCTTATCCAGGAACACTGAAGCTTTCTTT
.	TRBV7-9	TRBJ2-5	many	CASSLGPGHETQYF	TGTGCCAGCAGCTTAGGCCCGGGGCATGAGACCCAGTACTTC
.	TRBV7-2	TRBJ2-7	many	CASNNPVGSYEQYF	TGTGCCAGCAATAACCCGGTGGGGTCCTACGAGCAGTACTTC
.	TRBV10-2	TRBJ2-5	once	CASSESSWLGETQYF	TGCGCCAGCAGTGAGAGTTCGTGGCTCGGGGAGACCCAGTACTTC
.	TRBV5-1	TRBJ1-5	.	CASSLGSGGSNQPQHF	TGCGCCAGCAGCTTGGGTTCGGGAGGGAGCAATCAGCCCCAGCATTTT
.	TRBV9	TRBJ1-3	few	CASSVYYSGNTIYF	TGTGCCAGCAGCGTATACTACTCTGGAAACACCATATATTTT
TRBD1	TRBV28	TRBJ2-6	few	CASSHIDRGKAGANVLTF	TGTGCCAGCAGTCACATAGACAGGGGGAAGGCTGGGGCCAACGTCCTGACTTTC
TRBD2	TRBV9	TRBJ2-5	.	CVSSQGLAGVETQYF	TGTGTCAGCAGCCAAGGACTAGCGGGAGTTGAGACCCAGTACTTC
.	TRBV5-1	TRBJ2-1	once	CASSLGLGRTLVVEQFF	TGCGCCAGCAGCTTGGGGTTGGGCAGAACTCTTGTCGTGGAGCAGTTCTTC
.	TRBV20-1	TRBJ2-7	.	CSAGDPGASSYEQYF	TGCAGTGCTGGAGACCCGGGGGCTAGCAGCTACGAGCAGTACTTC
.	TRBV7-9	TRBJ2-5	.	CASRPKDNQETQYF	TGTGCCAGCAGACCGAAGGATAATCAAGAGACCCAGTACTTC